This TCR beta chain came from a study of blood T cell repertoires in COVID-19. The overall study: COVID-19 samples collected from the United States, Italy and Spain covered acute and convalescent phases. The analysed material was cDNA or gDNA that came from T cells, B-cell-depleted T cells, or PBMCs.

In the study's own analysis: Amplified reference gene primers provided the basis for estimating nucleated cell counts. Measured with immunoSEQ multiplex PCR; TCRdb has only the in-frame clones, and not every one. That table gives V, J and clone size, and the DNA gave D and trimming. The sample includes almost 300,000 clones, around 84% of them seen just once. This CDR3 is built from 15 residues. V lost 0 bases, J lost 0 bases, and 8 bases lay in between. CDR1 is MDHEN, CDR2 SYDVKM, per germline. The rearrangement uses TRBV28 and TRBJ1-2, with D hard to call. The specimen sequenced was peripheral blood. This sequence originates from a man between 65 and 85 years old with acute or convalescent COVID-19. The CDR3 loop is CASSLWGRTNYGYTF. The CDR3 nucleotides read TGTGCCAGCAGTTTATGGGGCAGAACTAACTATGGCTACACCTTC.